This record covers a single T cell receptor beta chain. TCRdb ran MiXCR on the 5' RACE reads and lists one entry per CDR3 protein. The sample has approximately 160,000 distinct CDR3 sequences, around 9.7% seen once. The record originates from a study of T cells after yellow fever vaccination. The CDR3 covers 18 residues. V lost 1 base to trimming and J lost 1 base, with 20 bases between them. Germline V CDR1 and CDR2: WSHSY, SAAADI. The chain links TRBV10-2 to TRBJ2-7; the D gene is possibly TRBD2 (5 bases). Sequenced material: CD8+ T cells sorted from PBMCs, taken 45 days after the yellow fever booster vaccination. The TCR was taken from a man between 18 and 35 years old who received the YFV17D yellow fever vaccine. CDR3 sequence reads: CASSEWPGGRGSSYEQYV. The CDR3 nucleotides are TGCGCCAGCAGTGAGTGGCCCGGAGGTAGAGGGTCGTCCTACGAGCAGTACGTC.